In this sample, the clone carrying this T cell receptor (beta chain) turned up many times. Antigen unknown. This entry belongs to a study of early T cells in non-severe SARS-CoV-2 infection. The CDR3 is 13 residues long. The germline V gene has CDR1 MNHNY and CDR2 SVGAGI (reference sequence). V shed 2 bases and J shed 1 base, with 5 bases lying between them. Notes on the study in general: Using VDJdb, the matching emphasized anti-spike CD8 responses while missing private and CD4 specificities.

Unique molecular identifier tags were affixed to discrete cDNA molecules. TCRdb re-called the 5' RACE reads through MiXCR, storing one row per CDR3 protein. This table holds tens of thousands of distinct CDR3 sequences, about 5.9% found once. This clonotype originated in an adult who was a healthcare worker with PCR-confirmed SARS-CoV-2 infection or an uninfected control (not recorded which). The J gene is TRBJ1-1, the V gene TRBV6-6, with no clear D. What was sequenced was whole blood. The CDR3 region has the DNA TGTGCCAGCAGTTACCCCGGGAACACTGAAGCTTTCTTT. Translating it yields CASSYPGNTEAFF.